The 2 T cell receptor beta chains listed next were all sequenced from one sample in a study of T cells after posttransplantation cyclophosphamide. Data came from immunoSEQ multiplex PCR; TCRdb stores just in-frame clones and leaves some out. The sample is made up of about 30,000 clones, none counted only once. The sequenced sample was PBMCs. These receptors all stem from a woman between 55 and 75 years old in good health, CMV-negative, and a related stem cell transplant donor.

This clone was found a few times. V is TRBV2 and J is TRBJ2-3; perhaps TRBD1 as D (5 bases). V gave up 0 bases and J gave up 3 bases, with 13 bases separating them. The CDR3 extends over 16 amino acids. Germline values: CDR1 SNHLY, CDR2 FYNNEI. This CDR3 reads CASSEALQGWTDTQYF. DNA of the CDR3: TGTGCCAGCAGTGAAGCGCTTCAGGGTTGGACAGATACGCAGTATTTT.

There are many counts of this clone. The chain employs TRBV7-2 and TRBJ2-7; 14 positions agree with TRBD2. Unmatched junction bases numbered 8, after V lost 5 bases and J lost 2 bases. The V gene's germline CDR1 is SGHTA and CDR2 FQGNSA. This CDR3 is 17 amino acids long. CDR3 nucleotide sequence: TGTGCCAGCAGCCACGGGACTAGCGGGAGCGGGACCTACGAGCAGTACTTC. Protein sequence: CASSHGTSGSGTYEQYF.